Below are 13 T cell receptor beta chains sequenced from a single sample in a study of blood T cell repertoires in COVID-19. Some clones are missing from TCRdb's copy, which holds only in-frame ones; the method was immunoSEQ multiplex PCR. The sample consists of roughly 170,000 clones, about 86% of them appearing once. What was sequenced was PBMCs or T cells enriched from blood (not recorded which). Receptor source: a woman in her forties or fifties in a cohort exposed to, infected with or recovered from COVID-19 (not recorded which).

V is TRBV5-8 and J is TRBJ1-6; 7 bases are a match to TRBD1. The V segment lost 6 bases and the J segment 7 bases; nucleotides outside the gene matches: 13. Germline V gives CDR1 SGHTS, CDR2 YDEGEE. This CDR3 spans 16 amino acids. CDR3 residues: CASTQRGQQTNSPLHF. CDR3 nucleotides: TGTGCCAGCACCCAAAGGGGACAGCAGACGAATTCACCCCTCCACTTT.

This chain joins TRBV29-1 and TRBJ2-6; D remains unclear. Per germline, CDR1 SQVTM and CDR2 ANQGSEA. This CDR3 spans 14 amino acids. V was cut by 4 bases and J by 0 bases, with 7 bases left in between. The DNA of the CDR3 is TGCAGCGTTGTCTGGAGCTCTGGGGCCAACGTCCTGACTTTC. Translating it yields CSVVWSSGANVLTF.

The rearrangement links TRBV7-2 to TRBJ2-7; 8 positions agree with TRBD1. CDR1 and CDR2 (germline): SGHTA, FQGNSA. With V trimmed by 3 bases and J by 2 bases, 3 bases remained unmatched. This CDR3 is built from 14 residues. The CDR3, as DNA: TGTGCCAGCAGCTTCTACAGGGGGGCCTACGAGCAGTACTTC. As protein: CASSFYRGAYEQYF.

CDR3 protein: CSVEGGLAAYNEQFF. The CDR3 coding sequence is TGCAGCGTTGAAGGCGGACTAGCCGCCTACAATGAGCAGTTCTTC. The rearrangement joins TRBV29-1 to TRBJ2-1, with 8 bases aligning to TRBD2. Losses at the gene ends were 1 base for V and 2 bases for J; bases not matched to a gene: 4. The CDR3 sequence is 15 residues long. Germline-derived CDR1 and CDR2 are SQVTM and ANQGSEA.

The chain links TRBV18 to TRBJ1-1; 10 nucleotides match TRBD1. CDR1 KGHSH and CDR2 LQKENI come from the germline V gene. After removal of 6 bases from V and 5 bases from J, the junction contained 12 bases not matched to a gene. The CDR3 totals 16 residues. CDR3 DNA: TGTGCCAGCTCCCTCAATGGACAGGGGGTACAAACTGAAGCTTTCTTT. Its protein product is CASSLNGQGVQTEAFF.

This rearrangement joins TRBV12-3 or TRBV12-4 to TRBJ2-5, with a possible D match to TRBD2 (6 bases). The CDR3 has 13 residues. V lost 3 bases and J lost 1, with 6 bases in between. CDR3 in amino acids: CASSLGLQETQYF. CDR3 in DNA: TGTGCCAGCAGTTTGGGACTCCAAGAGACCCAGTACTTC.

V and J are TRBV18 and TRBJ2-5, with TRBD2 matching over 8 bases. This CDR3 has 15 amino acids. The germline V gene encodes CDR1 KGHSH and CDR2 LQKENI. V trimming: 2 bases; J trimming: 5 bases; junction bases outside the gene matches: 7. CDR3 region: CASSPSGSLGETQYF. CDR3 DNA sequence: TGTGCCAGCTCACCAAGCGGGAGCCTGGGGGAGACCCAGTACTTC.

V usage is TRBV2 and J usage is TRBJ2-5, with D unclear. V lost 5 bases, J lost 5 bases, and 18 bases lay in between. Germline CDR1 SNHLY, CDR2 FYNNEI. This CDR3 region has 15 residues. CDR3 sequence: CASSIGGIRLETQYF. CDR3 nucleotide sequence: TGTGCCAGCAGTATAGGCGGAATAAGGTTGGAGACCCAGTACTTC.

The chain is built from TRBV19 and TRBJ2-1; 12 positions match TRBD1. V shed 4 bases and J 7 bases; nucleotides not matched to a gene: 5. The CDR3 extends over 15 amino acids. The V gene's germline CDR1 is LNHDA and CDR2 SQIVND (reference sequence). The CDR3 coding sequence is TGTGCCAGTAGTACCGGGACAGGGGGCTATAATGAGCAGTTCTTC. Translating gives CASSTGTGGYNEQFF.

The CDR3 loop reads CASSYSGAEQFF. The DNA of the CDR3 is TGTGCCAGCAGTTACTCGGGAGCGGAGCAGTTCTTC. The rearrangement uses TRBV6-2 or TRBV6-3 and TRBJ2-1, with D possibly TRBD2 on 5 matching bases. The germline V gene encodes CDR1 MNHEY and CDR2 SVGEGT. The CDR3 runs 12 residues. The germline V and J ends were trimmed by 0 bases and 10 bases, with 7 bases remaining between them.

This rearrangement joins TRBV19 to TRBJ1-1, with 9 bases aligning to TRBD1. Germline CDR1 LNHDA, CDR2 SQIVND (reference sequence). V lost 5 bases to trimming and J lost 0 bases; unmatched junction nucleotides: 10. CDR3 length: 17 amino acids. CDR3 sequence reads: CASSVRTGALLNTEAFF. CDR3 in DNA: TGTGCCAGTAGTGTTCGGACAGGGGCCCTTTTGAACACTGAAGCTTTCTTT. The entire variable domain, with the rest obtained from reference TRBV19 and TRBJ1-1, is as follows: DGGITQSPKYLFRKEGQNVTLSCEQNLNHDAMYWYRQDPGQGLRLIYYSQIVNDFQKGDIAEGYSVSREKKESFPLTVTSAQKNPTAFYLCASSVRTGALLNTEAFFGQGTRLTVV.

This clone was seen a handful of times. The gene calls are TRBV28 and TRBJ2-5, with D tentatively TRBD2 (5 bases). The V end lost 3 bases, the J end lost 4 bases, and 12 bases lay between the germline ends. Looked up from germline, CDR1 is MDHEN and CDR2 is SYDVKM. This CDR3 is built from 14 residues. CDR3 sequence reads: CASSFMGGGETQYF. CDR3 DNA sequence: TGTGCCAGCAGTTTTATGGGCGGAGGAGAGACCCAGTACTTC.

The chain joins TRBV18 to TRBJ2-5; 7 bases are a match to TRBD1. Germline CDR1 and CDR2: KGHSH and LQKENI. The CDR3 consists of 16 residues. V trimming: 2 bases; J trimming: 4 bases; junction bases outside the gene matches: 10. The CDR3 spells CASSPDREFFRETQYF. CDR3 coding DNA: TGTGCCAGCTCACCAGACAGGGAATTCTTTCGAGAGACCCAGTACTTC.